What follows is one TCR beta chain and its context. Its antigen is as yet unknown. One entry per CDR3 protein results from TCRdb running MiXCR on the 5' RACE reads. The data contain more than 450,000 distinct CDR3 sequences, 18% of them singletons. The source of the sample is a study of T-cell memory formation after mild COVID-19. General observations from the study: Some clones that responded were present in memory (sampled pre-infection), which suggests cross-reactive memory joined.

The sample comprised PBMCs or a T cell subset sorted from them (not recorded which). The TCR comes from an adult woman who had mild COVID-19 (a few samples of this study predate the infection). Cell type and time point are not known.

DNA for the CDR3: TGCAGCGTTGAAGGGACAACACAGGACTATGGCTACACCTTC. Its translation: CSVEGTTQDYGYTF. The chain employs TRBV29-1 and TRBJ1-2; D might be TRBD1 (5 bases). Per the germline V gene, CDR1 is SQVTM and CDR2 is ANQGSEA. The CDR3 loop spans 14 amino acids. Trimming stripped 1 base from V and 3 bases from J, with 12 bases between. Drawing the rest from reference TRBV29-1 and TRBJ1-2, the complete variable domain is SAVISQKPSRDICQRGTSLTIQCQVDSQVTMMFWYRQQPGQSLTLIATANQGSEATYESGFVIDKFPISRPNLTFSTLTVSNMSPEDSSIYLCSVEGTTQDYGYTFGSGTRLTVV.